The text below deals with one T cell receptor (beta chain). Its recognized antigen is unknown. One base away there is no much larger clone; base qualities are not given. This sample is drawn from a study of cytomegalovirus exposure and HLA in healthy donors (dated by TCRdb to the late 2010s). Looking at the study overall: An earlier analysis of a few hundred of the donors reported about 280 Gb of sequence data and 117 million unique TCR beta sequences obtained from some 200 million T cells. Roughly 300 gigabases of sequencing data and around 85 million unique TCR sequences made up an early release that covered under 750 HLA-typed donors. The genetic ancestry cluster associated with self-reported Caucasian donors included 65% to 90% of the roughly 410 genotyped donors. The study aimed to test whether signatures of past pathogen exposure could be identified by cataloging public T cell receptors. The study profiled the T cell repertoires of 550 to 700 subjects by immunosequencing and related them to cytomegalovirus serostatus. In addition to the first cohort of 666 subjects, a separate validation cohort of over 90 different subjects was used. High-throughput TCR immunosequencing, statistical association of individual TCRs with disease status, and machine learning were combined to predict cytomegalovirus infection status. In a later analysis, previously published TCR beta repertoires from 666 donors were re-analyzed and high-resolution HLA genotyping was added so that TCR occurrence patterns could be studied. In the later analysis, no new phenotypic data were used to find candidate immune exposures; instead, reliance was placed on TCR beta sequences and their occurrence across donors. To decide whether each TCR beta V gene segment behaved as functional or pseudogenic, an earlier analysis of some 600 of the donors relied on high-throughput TCR beta sequencing. Donor age, sex, ethnicity and CMV serostatus were compiled together with the repertoire data. Genome-wide SNP genotypes for about three fifths of the roughly 700 donors were used in a later genetic analysis, which treated that subset as a discovery cohort. All discovery cohort repertoires had been generated on a single sequencing platform. HLA typing covered class I and class II loci at four-digit resolution. The number of donors typed differed by locus, with about 620-630 for A, B, C, DRB1 and DQB1, roughly 520 for DQA1, approximately 570 for DPA1, and 450 to 480 for DPB1. Roughly five DR-DQ haplotypes were handled as single units for association and clustering, since linkage in the cohort was strong. Across some 400 genotyped donors of the cohort, an average of about 240,000 unique TCR beta nucleotide sequences per donor were sequenced, and 15% to 20% of those sequences were non-productive. Study-wide findings and limitations: Correlated functional status among segregating V segments might reflect linkage disequilibrium, but an unknown experimental factor could not be ruled out. According to a later analysis, parvovirus B19, influenza, CMV and Epstein-Barr virus appeared linked to several top co-occurrence clusters. In a later analysis, TCR association rates were found to vary across HLA loci, with the most associated TCRs seen for DRB1 alleles and the fewest for HLA-C alleles. In a later genetic analysis, fewer N-insertions in productive TCRs were reported among donors in an Asian-associated ancestry cluster than the approximately 630-donor mean. Because some donors lacked HLA typing at each locus, the association tests relied only on the typed subset. Some IMGT-functional V segments, including TRBV6-2 and TRBV6-3, could not be distinguished by the 87-base-pair reads and were therefore excluded. It was suggested by the authors that the approach could potentially be generalized to other disease states and immunological phenotypes. The earlier analysis of 587 of the donors excluded seventeen rarely observed V segments, including chromosome 9 orphons, because counts were too low. A few of the identified cytomegalovirus-associated TCR beta chains were confirmed in vitro to be specific for cytomegalovirus antigens. The sequencing pipeline was judged likely to have produced a cluster of highly shared sequence variants as a technical artifact. Presence/absence analyses assumed roughly uniform sequencing depth across donors, an assumption that may not hold. In a later analysis, HLA-associated TCR beta chains were found to be more clonally expanded and to have lower generation probabilities than equally common non-associated chains. Most TCR sequences were seen in very few donors, while some public TCRs were found in many individuals. Assigning TCR associations to individual alleles was difficult when HLA alleles, especially DR and DQ, strongly co-occurred. A later analysis found that most CMV-associated TCR beta chains appeared HLA-restricted, with HLA associations seemingly driven largely by CMV exposure. In this cohort, only TCR beta chains were sequenced, and detectable features were limited by the absence of alpha or paired-chain data. In an earlier analysis of about 540 of the donors, most TCR beta V segments were observed in productive rearrangements about 90% or about 30% of the time, broadly matching IMGT annotations. For the cohort, immune exposure information was limited to CMV serostatus. The classifier was reported to diagnose cytomegalovirus status with high specificity and sensitivity in both the original cohort and the validation cohort. A further reported finding was that TCR beta sequences accurately predicted the HLA-A and HLA-B alleles for most subjects in the first cohort. The study listed 150 to 200 TCR beta chains as associated with cytomegalovirus. In a later genetic analysis, a missense DCLRE1C variant was associated with V-gene and J-gene trimming of TCR beta chains, and the association was replicated in an independent cohort. Specific HLA alleles were associated with roughly 16,000 TCR beta sequences at a false discovery rate of 0.05 in a later analysis.

Counted from cysteine to phenylalanine, this CDR3 has 17 amino acids. The read is trimmed to its CDR3 DNA, 51 bases read in frame from base 1. Trimming accounts for 1 base at V and 4 bases at J, while the number of junction bases matched to no gene is 4. CDR1 is given as SGHTA and CDR2 as FQGTGA, both from the germline V gene. The library relied on the immunoSEQ multiplex PCR assay. The multiplex PCR relied on a mix of 60 forward primers for TCR Vbeta segments and 13 reverse primers for TCR Jbeta segments. Amplification of the CDR3 region of rearranged TCR beta genes was performed with a multiplex PCR assay on genomic DNA. The amplified TCR beta libraries were sequenced on the Illumina HiSeq System as 87-base-pair reads. On the study's bioinformatics: A later analysis counted approximately 76 million unique TCR beta chains across the 650 to 800 repertoires, and roughly 10 million of these chains were shared by at least two donors. Raw reads were error-corrected and collapsed into unique sequences by a nearest-neighbor algorithm in which closely related sequences were merged to remove PCR and sequencing errors. V, D and J gene segments were assigned by aligning CDR3 sequences to IMGT reference sequences. Each retained sequence needed at least a six-nucleotide match to both a V gene segment and a J gene segment. Rearrangements were classified as productive when the CDR3 lacked stop codons and remained in frame with V and J, and all other rearrangements were classified as non-productive. Following IMGT convention, CDR3 was defined as the stretch from the second conserved V-encoded cysteine up to the conserved J-encoded phenylalanine. The earlier analysis of a few hundred of the donors excluded any sequence lacking an unambiguous match to a single V gene segment. In an earlier analysis of 450 to 700 of the donors, V segments were called functional above 56.7% productive rearrangements and were called segregating when the between-donor standard deviation exceeded 5%. A statistical classification framework was developed to diagnose cytomegalovirus status using the catalog of TCR beta chain sequences. In a later analysis, TCR nucleotide sequences were compared against IMGT/GENE-DB human TR gene sequences so that V and J genes could be assigned. Using the TCRdist pipeline, a later analysis assigned CDR3 sequences along with most-parsimonious VDJ recombination scenarios. In a later analysis, every TCR beta chain was defined by the combination of its CDR3 amino acid sequence and its V-gene family, and reads without a unique V-gene family were dropped. A later analysis removed nearly 600 highly shared, low-generation-probability nucleotide sequences to deal with suspected cross-contamination and a sequencing artifact. In a later analysis, a clonal expansion index for each public chain was calculated from normalized within-repertoire ranks of inferred template counts. A later analysis computed generation probabilities with a VDJ recombination model fitted to out-of-frame rearrangements, and checked the results against IGoR. A later analysis scored TCR-TCR, TCR-HLA and TCR-CMV co-occurrence with hypergeometric tests, applying a repertoire-size bias correction to TCR pairs. False discovery rates were estimated in a later analysis by permuting HLA or CMV assignments 20 times. In a later analysis, co-occurring TCRs were grouped using DBSCAN, with TCRdist sequence similarity added in when clustering inside HLA-allele-positive subsets. Repertoires with fewer than 30,000 or more than 120,000 public chains were left out of co-occurrence clustering, as were a few repertoires with anomalous nucleotide sharing. TCRdb stores this immuneACCESS table with in-frame sequences only. Part of the clones is absent; in the studies checked, under half of the shortfall reflects unresolved V genes, and no reason is known for the rest. That table gives V, J and clone size, and the DNA gave D and trimming. The table for this sample lists approximately 160,000 clones; around 78% of them were counted only once. The ten largest clones add up to around 3.1% of the sample.

The cohort consisted of 600 to 750 healthy bone marrow donors. At the time of sampling, all cohort members were nominally healthy, though unrecorded immune exposures were likely present. The donor tested CMV seropositive and was one of the 289 seropositive cohort members. Every donor gave a peripheral blood sample, and the peripheral blood mononuclear cells from that sample were used for TCR beta sequencing. The Qiagen DNeasy Blood Extraction Kit was used to extract genomic DNA from the blood cell samples. The TCR originated in a woman in her fifties or sixties in good health and CMV-seropositive. The specimen sequenced was PBMCs. In this chain, TRBV7-3 is recombined with TRBJ2-2; TRBD1 lines up with 12 middle nucleotides. The sequence in DNA is TGTGCCAGCAGCTTAAGCGGGACAGGGGGCGCCACCGGGGAGCTGTTTTTT. Translated, this is CASSLSGTGGATGELFF.